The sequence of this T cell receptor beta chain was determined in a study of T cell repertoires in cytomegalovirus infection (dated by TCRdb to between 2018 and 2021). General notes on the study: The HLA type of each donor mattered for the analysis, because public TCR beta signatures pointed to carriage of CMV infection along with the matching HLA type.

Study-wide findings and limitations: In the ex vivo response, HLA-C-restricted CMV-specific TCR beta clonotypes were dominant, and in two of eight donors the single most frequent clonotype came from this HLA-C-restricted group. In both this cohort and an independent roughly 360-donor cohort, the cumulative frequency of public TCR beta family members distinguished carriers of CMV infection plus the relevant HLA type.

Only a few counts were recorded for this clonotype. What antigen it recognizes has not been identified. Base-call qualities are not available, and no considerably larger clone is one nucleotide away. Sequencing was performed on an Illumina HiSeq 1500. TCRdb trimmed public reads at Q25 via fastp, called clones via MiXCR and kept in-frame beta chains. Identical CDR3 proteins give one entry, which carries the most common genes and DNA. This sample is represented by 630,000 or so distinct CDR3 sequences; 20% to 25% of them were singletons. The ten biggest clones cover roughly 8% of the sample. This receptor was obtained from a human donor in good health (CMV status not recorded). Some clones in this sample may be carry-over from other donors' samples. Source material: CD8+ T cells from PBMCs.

CDR3 reads: CASSRPIEETQYF. The nucleotide sequence reads TGTGCCAGCAGCCGGCCGATTGAAGAGACCCAGTACTTC. The rearrangement joined TRBV7-9 to TRBJ2-5; the D segment cannot be called with confidence. The germline V gene (reference sequence) specifies SEHNR as CDR1 and FQNEAQ as CDR2. V is shortened by 5 bases, J by 3 bases, and the region joining them spans 10 bases. Its CDR3 holds 13 amino acids, cysteine through phenylalanine. Of all the DNA, just the CDR3 is kept, 39 bases in frame from base 1.